The rows below give T cell receptor beta chains drawn from one sample of a study of cytomegalovirus exposure and HLA in healthy donors. The data were produced by immunoSEQ multiplex PCR, yet TCRdb's version contains in-frame clones alone and is incomplete. The sample has 150,000 to 200,000 clones, approximately 80% seen once. The sequenced material came from PBMCs. These TCRs come from a man aged 18 to 29 in good health and CMV-seropositive. The conserved cysteine and the conserved F or W are not part of the CDR3 here. Fields, in order: J gene, V gene, CDR3 protein.

>TRBJ2-7|TRBV7-3
ASSVVAGVQYEQY
>TRBJ2-5|TRBV29-1
SVDRGSQETQY
>TRBJ2-7|TRBV29-1
SVYGQGDYEQY
>TRBJ2-1|TRBV19
ASSKTSGIHNEQF
>TRBJ1-2|TRBV4-2
ASSQEWTGNFYGYT
>TRBJ2-2|TRBV18
ASSAFTGELF
>TRBJ2-5|TRBV9
ASSVRTGVGETQY
>TRBJ2-5|TRBV25-1
ASSGRGSGSRQETQY
>TRBJ2-6|TRBV29-1
SVEDGGNSFSGANVLT
>TRBJ2-7|TRBV7-3
ASSKGQGLWEQY
>TRBJ2-3|TRBV30
AFRHRAYTDTQY
>TRBJ1-2|TRBV7-9
ASSLRGGQGENGYT
>TRBJ2-7|TRBV27
ASSFNGGSEQY
>TRBJ2-7|TRBV5-1
ASSWQAGGEQY
>TRBJ2-5|TRBV4-2
ASSQSSGGEVAQY
>TRBJ2-4|TRBV7-2
ASSLGGSGTGYIQY
>TRBJ2-7|TRBV6-1
ASSEVGTSYEQY
>TRBJ1-2|TRBV10-2
ASSESAGLYYGYT
>TRBJ2-1|TRBV15
ATSTVAEQF
>TRBJ2-1|TRBV5-4
ASSSDSSSYNEQF
>TRBJ2-1|TRBV5-1
ASSLGRGQGSYNEQF
>TRBJ2-3|TRBV11-2
ASSAGLAGGTDTQY
>TRBJ2-1|TRBV9
ASSVGGRVGGNEQF
>TRBJ1-1|TRBV5-6
ASSSSGAEAF
>TRBJ2-4|TRBV6-5
ASTGQGPGIQY
>TRBJ1-1|TRBV30
AWSVQGTYTEAF
>TRBJ2-5|TRBV30
AWMPSGRETQY
>TRBJ1-2|TRBV18
ASSPNMGTAGDYGYT
>TRBJ2-1|TRBV15
ATSTASTGSNNEQF
>TRBJ2-1|TRBV7-8
ASSLMSSYNEQF
>TRBJ2-1|TRBV19
ASSRYNEQF
>TRBJ2-1|TRBV14
ASSQDLGSYNEQF
>TRBJ2-5|TRBV19
ASSIVAGEETQY
>TRBJ2-7|TRBV7-9
ASSLSTPAVVY
>TRBJ2-3|TRBV9
ASSVALGGSTDTQY
>TRBJ2-5|TRBV7-2
ASSPQGGETQY
>TRBJ2-6|TRBV29-1
SVEEVPGQATGANVLT
>TRBJ2-3|TRBV6-6
ASSPSRVTDTQY
>TRBJ2-7|TRBV27
ASSGTSGVYEQY
>TRBJ2-7|TRBV27
ASSRSPPAIEQY
>TRBJ1-2|TRBV6-5
ASSYSRGSGYGYT
>TRBJ2-7|TRBV30
AWSVSGGGYEQY
>TRBJ2-5|TRBV4-3
ASSQDLGVQETQY
>TRBJ2-7|TRBV28
ASSGSGDEQY
>TRBJ2-7|TRBV4-3
ASSQGTADTYEQY
>TRBJ2-2|TRBV12-5
ASGIGLAGGPPGGLF
>TRBJ2-1|TRBV27
ASSLLLAGPNNEQF
>TRBJ2-2|TRBV27
ASSLDYGREGDTGELF
>TRBJ2-7|TRBV29-1
SVGRLAGGQGEQY
>TRBJ2-2|TRBV29-1
SVELAGPVMNTGELF
>TRBJ2-3|TRBV27
ASSPDRVRTDTQY
>TRBJ2-7|TRBV28
ASSLWGTGTVAGGPTRY
>TRBJ2-7|TRBV7-2
ASSSTVNYEQY
>TRBJ2-2|TRBV7-6
ASSQSGDETGELF
>TRBJ2-7|TRBV28
ASSSSQGTYEQY
>TRBJ2-3|TRBV6-1
ASSEEGAWAGGADTQY
>TRBJ1-2|TRBV2
ASRWTEETGYT
>TRBJ2-7|TRBV11-3
ASSLGGIEQY